The 14 T cell receptor beta chains reported below all come from one sample, sequenced in a study of T cell responses to AZD1222 COVID-19 vaccine. The data were produced by immunoSEQ multiplex PCR, yet TCRdb's version contains in-frame clones alone and is incomplete. The top ten hold 6% to 8% of the sample, which has some 120,000 clones, more than 75% seen once. Sequences were derived from peripheral blood, sampled on day 0 of AZD1222 vaccination. These receptors came from an adult in good health.

This chain links TRBV6-2 or TRBV6-3 with TRBJ2-7, with D possibly TRBD1 on 5 matching bases. Germline V gives CDR1 MNHEY, CDR2 SVGEGT. V was cut by 0 bases and J by 2 bases, with 11 bases left in between. This CDR3 comprises 15 residues. The CDR3 region is CASSYSWGGTYEQYF. CDR3 in DNA: TGTGCCAGCAGTTACTCTTGGGGCGGAACCTACGAGCAGTACTTC.

The rearrangement uses TRBV27 and TRBJ2-1, with a tentative D call TRBD2 (6 bases). From germline, CDR1 is MNHEY and CDR2 SMNVEV (reference sequence). Trimming removed 2 bases from V and 3 bases from J, with 14 bases in between. The CDR3 totals 16 residues. The CDR3 is CASSLLGLDFYNEQFF. For the CDR3, the DNA is TGTGCCAGCAGTTTACTGGGACTTGACTTCTACAATGAGCAGTTCTTC.

The CDR3 loop is CASQAYLGLAGDSNEQFF. In nucleotides, the CDR3 is TGTGCCAGTCAAGCTTATCTGGGACTAGCGGGAGATTCGAATGAGCAGTTCTTC. The gene calls are TRBV7-9 and TRBJ2-1; 14 bases match TRBD2. CDR1 SEHNR and CDR2 FQNEAQ come from the germline V gene (reference sequence). J gave up 7 bases and V 9 bases, and 17 bases lay outside the gene matches. CDR3 length: 18 amino acids. Full variable domain (missing parts from reference TRBV7-9 and TRBJ2-1): DTGVSQNPRHKITKRGQNVTFRCDPISEHNRLYWYRQTLGQGPEFLTYFQNEAQLEKSRLLSDRFSAERPKGSFSTLEIQRTEQGDSAMYLCASQAYLGLAGDSNEQFFGPGTRLTVL.

Only one count was recorded for this clone. The chain joins TRBV10-1 to TRBJ2-2; 14 nucleotides line up with TRBD2. J lost 8 bases, V lost 4 bases, and 6 bases had no gene match. Germline CDR1 WNHNN, CDR2 SYGVQD (reference sequence). CDR3 length: 16 residues. The CDR3 loop reads CASSGGLAGEPGELFF. DNA of the CDR3: TGCGCCAGCAGTGGGGGACTAGCGGGAGAGCCTGGGGAGCTGTTTTTT.

This clone was seen just once. This sequence joins TRBV2 and TRBJ2-5; TRBD2 is a possible D gene (7 bases). Trimming stripped 9 bases from V and 4 bases from J, with 12 bases between. This CDR3 contains 12 residues. Germline CDR1 SNHLY, CDR2 FYNNEI. The CDR3 nucleotides are TGTGCCAGGGGGGGGCTCTCAGAGACCCAGTACTTC. Encoded protein: CARGGLSETQYF.

In its sample, this clone was seen a few times. This chain connects TRBV19 to TRBJ2-1, with D hard to call. Germline V gene lookup returns CDR1 LNHDA and CDR2 SQIVND (reference sequence). The CDR3 runs 13 residues. The V and J ends lost 5 bases and 5 bases respectively, with 10 bases between them. The CDR3, as DNA: TGTGCCAGTAGTCCGGACCGTCACAATGAGCAGTTCTTC. It specifies CASSPDRHNEQFF.

V and J are TRBV19 and TRBJ2-1; 7 nucleotides agree with TRBD2. Germline V gene sequence: CDR1 LNHDA, CDR2 SQIVND (reference sequence). The junction had 8 bases not matched to a gene; V was cut back by 6 bases and J by 0 bases. The CDR3 has 16 amino acids. CDR3 residues: CASSRTRGVSYNEQFF. The DNA for the CDR3 is TGTGCCAGTAGCAGGACTAGGGGCGTCTCCTACAATGAGCAGTTCTTC.

The V and J genes are TRBV5-1 and TRBJ2-1; D not certain. Germline V CDR1 and CDR2: SGHRS, YFSETQ. This CDR3 has 13 residues. V lost 0 bases and J 4 bases, leaving 5 bases between the germline ends. Here the CDR3 DNA reads TGCGCCAGCAGCTTGGTAGGGTACAATGAGCAGTTCTTC. This codes for CASSLVGYNEQFF.

The V and J genes are TRBV10-3 and TRBJ2-1; perhaps TRBD2 as D (5 bases). Germline CDR1 reads ENHRY; CDR2 reads SYGVKD. Trimming cost V 5 bases and J 9 bases, with 14 bases left between them. There are 13 residues in the CDR3. DNA for the CDR3: TGTGCCATCAGTCGACTGCTGGGGAGTGAGCAGTTCTTC. Protein: CAISRLLGSEQFF.

This clone was observed once. The chain links TRBV14 to TRBJ2-3; a possible D gene is TRBD2 (6 bases). The CDR3 has 14 residues. Looked up from germline, CDR1 is SGHDN and CDR2 is FVKESK. Trimming took off 2 bases at V and 6 bases at J, with 12 bases between the two ends. The CDR3 reads CASSQNGGRDTQYF. The CDR3 bases are TGTGCCAGCAGCCAAAACGGGGGACGCGATACGCAGTATTTT. The full variable domain, completed using reference TRBV14 and TRBJ2-3, is EAGVTQFPSHSVIEKGQTVTLRCDPISGHDNLYWYRRVMGKEIKFLLHFVKESKQDESGMPNNRFLAERTGGTYSTLKVQPAELEDSGVYFCASSQNGGRDTQYFGPGTRLTVL.

The chain recombines TRBV6-1 with TRBJ1-3; D not resolved. V lost 3 bases and J lost 4, with 13 bases in between. The V gene's germline CDR1 is MNHNS and CDR2 SASEGT. The CDR3 is made up of 15 amino acids. The CDR3 coding sequence is TGTGCCAGCAGTGATCCCGCAGGAGGGGGAAACACCATATATTTT. Translating it yields CASSDPAGGGNTIYF.

The V call is TRBV12-3 or TRBV12-4, the J call TRBJ2-1, with a weak D call TRBD2 (6 bases). The CDR3 spans 11 residues. Trimming removed 3 bases from V and 9 bases from J, with 6 bases in between. DNA for the CDR3: TGTGCCAGCAGTTTCGGGGGTGAGCAGTTCTTC. It translates to CASSFGGEQFF.

V usage is TRBV27 and J usage is TRBJ1-5; D perhaps matches TRBD1 (5 bases). CDR3 length: 16 residues. Trimming cost V 2 bases and J 4 bases, with 15 bases left between them. The germline V gene has CDR1 MNHEY and CDR2 SMNVEV (reference sequence). CDR3 loop: CASSLGQGSGNQPQHF. In nucleotides, the CDR3 is TGTGCCAGCAGTTTAGGCCAGGGCAGCGGTAATCAGCCCCAGCATTTT.

The chain carries TRBV13 and TRBJ2-7, with a possible D match to TRBD1 (6 bases). In germline, CDR1 is PRHDT, CDR2 FYEKMQ (reference sequence). Trimming removed 5 bases at V and 0 bases at J, with 14 bases between. The CDR3 has 15 amino acids. CDR3 DNA sequence: TGTGCCAGCAGCCCCGGACAGCAAAACTCCTACGAGCAGTACTTC. The encoded protein is CASSPGQQNSYEQYF.